This T cell receptor (beta chain) was captured by sequencing in a study of human T cells and chemical hapten exposure (dated by TCRdb to the early 2020s). A note on the overall study: For sensitization, 2% DPC in acetone was applied to a roughly 2 cm by roughly 2 cm area of upper inner arm skin. Blood for TCR sequencing was provided by twenty-nine alopecia patients at one to four time points (pre-sensitization, 2, 6 and 24 weeks). Patch testing was performed on the upper back with Finn chambers containing 0.01% DPC, and the patch tests were scored after 6 days according to International Contact Dermatitis Research Group standards. Throughout the approximately 23-week study period, patients were also given weekly therapeutic DPC doses on the scalp. The mostly female patient cohort included alopecia areata with under or over 50% scalp involvement, alopecia totalis and alopecia universalis. Libraries were pooled for sequencing, and per-sample TCR yields varied mainly because of small differences in library volumes within the pool. Blood samples were taken from patients before sensitization (week 0) and then at 2, 6 and about 24 weeks after DPC sensitization. In alopecia patients, the study followed how the peripheral blood TCR repertoire changed in vivo over primary and secondary sensitization to diphenylcyclopropenone (DPC), a hapten.

The time point label, read with the paper, signifies: patch test 3, about 24 weeks after DPC sensitization. What the treatment or condition label conveys for this sample: therapeutic diphenylcyclopropenone sensitization with weekly scalp DPC. Blood at each patch-test visit was drawn before the patch test was applied. To be eligible, patients had to be aged 18 to 70, diagnosed with alopecia and judged suitable for DPC therapy, while pregnant patients were excluded. Total RNA was extracted from unfractionated whole blood that had been collected in Tempus Blood RNA tubes. As encoded in the germline V gene, CDR1 is SGHTA while CDR2 is FQGNSA. At the junction V is shortened by 4 bases and J by 4 bases; bases outside the gene matches: 10. Including cysteine and phenylalanine, the CDR3 has 16 amino acids. The CDR3 DNA has 48 bases and is translated from base 1. In this sample, this clonotype turned up a few times. Its target antigen remains unknown. No qualities accompany the bases; no much larger clone lies one base away.

Here is what the overall study found, with its caveats: Compared with pre-sensitization or healthy control sets, expanded TCRs formed significantly more large CDR3 similarity clusters, which is consistent with antigen-driven responses. A positive correlation was found between the number of PT1 expanded TCRs and patch test score, with significance reached at thresholds 8, 16 and 32 but not 4. DPC sensitization did not change the number of TCRs with a frequency above 1 in 1000, and there was no evidence of changes in global repertoire structure. Repeated subsampling changed both the strength of the expansion versus patch-test correlation and the threshold at which the correlation became significant. Alopecia, a presumed autoimmune disease, was present in all patients, so the immune response of the patients might differ from that of healthy individuals.

The protocol used for the library was RACE. TCRdb records NextSeq 500 as the sequencer. During library preparation, unique molecular identifiers were attached to individual cDNA molecules so that TCRs could be counted quantitatively and reproducibly. Each blood RNA sample was used to sequence both TCR alpha and TCR beta chains. The authors processed their data as follows. Samples had a median of about 96,000 TCRs, with a range from about 23,224 to 700,000. The Decombinator software suite was used to annotate the V, J and CDR3 of the TCR reads. For PS versus PT1 abundance plots, all samples were subsampled to the same number of TCRs (28,000). TCRs were defined as expanded if absent before sensitization and observed at least eight times at the 2-week time point. TCRdb handled the public reads itself, with Q25 trimming in fastp and clone calling in MiXCR, and kept productive beta chains. Rows matching on CDR3 protein sequence are summarized as one entry with the most common DNA and genes. The V and J calls here are based on TCRdb, not the publication. This sample has 150,000 to 200,000 distinct CDR3 sequences in its table, and around a quarter of those were observed once. Over 2% of the sample is in the top ten clones.

The receptor chain draws on TRBV7-2 and TRBJ2-7; 10 central bases correspond to TRBD2. The TCR comes from a woman aged 40-49 years with alopecia areata. Some clones in this sample may be carry-over from other donors' samples. Source: whole blood, taken in connection with sensitization to the hapten diphenylcyclopropenone (DPC). The CDR3 reads as follows: CASSSNLAGARYEQYF. The nucleotide sequence is TGTGCCAGCAGCTCAAACCTAGCGGGAGCGAGGTACGAGCAGTACTTC.